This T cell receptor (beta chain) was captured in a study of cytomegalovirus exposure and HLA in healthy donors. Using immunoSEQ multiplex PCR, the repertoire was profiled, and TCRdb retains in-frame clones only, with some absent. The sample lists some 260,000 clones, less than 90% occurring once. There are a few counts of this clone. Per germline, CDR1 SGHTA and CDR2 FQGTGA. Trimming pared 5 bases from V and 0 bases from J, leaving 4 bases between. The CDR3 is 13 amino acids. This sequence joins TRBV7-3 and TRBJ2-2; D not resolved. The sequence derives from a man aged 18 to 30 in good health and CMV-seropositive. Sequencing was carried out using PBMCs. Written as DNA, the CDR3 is TGTGCCAGCAGCGGTACGAACACCGGGGAGCTGTTTTTT. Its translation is CASSGTNTGELFF.